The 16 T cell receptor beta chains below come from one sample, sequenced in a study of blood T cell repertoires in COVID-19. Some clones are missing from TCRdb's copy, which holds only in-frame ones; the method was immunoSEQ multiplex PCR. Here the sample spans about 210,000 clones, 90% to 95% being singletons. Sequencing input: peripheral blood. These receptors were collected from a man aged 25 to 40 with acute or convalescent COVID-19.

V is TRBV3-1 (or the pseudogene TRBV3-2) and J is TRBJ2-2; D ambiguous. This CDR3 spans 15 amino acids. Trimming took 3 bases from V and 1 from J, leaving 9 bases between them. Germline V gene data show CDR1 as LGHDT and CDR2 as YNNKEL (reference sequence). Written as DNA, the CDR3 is TGTGCCAGCAGCCAGATGACTGGGAACACCGGGGAGCTGTTTTTT. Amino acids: CASSQMTGNTGELFF.

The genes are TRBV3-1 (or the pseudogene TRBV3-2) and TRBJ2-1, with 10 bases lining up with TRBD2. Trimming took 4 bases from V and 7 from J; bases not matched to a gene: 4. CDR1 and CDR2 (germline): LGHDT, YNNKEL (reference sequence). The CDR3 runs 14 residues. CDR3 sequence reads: CASSLPGLANEQFF. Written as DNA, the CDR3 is TGTGCCAGCAGCCTTCCGGGACTAGCGAATGAGCAGTTCTTC.

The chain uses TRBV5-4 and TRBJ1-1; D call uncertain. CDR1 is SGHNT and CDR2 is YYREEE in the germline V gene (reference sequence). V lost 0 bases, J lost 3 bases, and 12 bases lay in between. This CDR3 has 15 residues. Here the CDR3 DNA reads TGTGCCAGCAGCTTGGGGCCGGGTAAGGACACTGAAGCTTTCTTT. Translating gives CASSLGPGKDTEAFF.

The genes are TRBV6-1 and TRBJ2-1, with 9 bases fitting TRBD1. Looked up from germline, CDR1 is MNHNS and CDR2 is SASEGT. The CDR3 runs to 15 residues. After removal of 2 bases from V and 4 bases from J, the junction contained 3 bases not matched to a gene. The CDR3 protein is CASSETGGEYNEQFF. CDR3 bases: TGTGCCAGCAGTGAAACAGGGGGCGAGTACAATGAGCAGTTCTTC.

Here the CDR3 DNA reads TGTGCCAGCAACCCCGGGACAGGGAATGAAAAACTGTTTTTT. Its protein product is CASNPGTGNEKLFF. The genes are TRBV2 and TRBJ1-4, with TRBD1 matching over 9 bases. Germline CDR1 SNHLY, CDR2 FYNNEI. This CDR3 has 14 residues. The trim removed 7 bases at V and 5 bases at J, leaving 5 bases unmatched.

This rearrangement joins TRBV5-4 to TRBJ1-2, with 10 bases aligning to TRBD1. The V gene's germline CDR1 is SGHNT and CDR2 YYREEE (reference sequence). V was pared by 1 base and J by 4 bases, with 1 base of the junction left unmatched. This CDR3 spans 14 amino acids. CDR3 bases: TGTGCCAGCAGCTTGCGACAGGGGGCCTATGGCTACACCTTC. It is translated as CASSLRQGAYGYTF.

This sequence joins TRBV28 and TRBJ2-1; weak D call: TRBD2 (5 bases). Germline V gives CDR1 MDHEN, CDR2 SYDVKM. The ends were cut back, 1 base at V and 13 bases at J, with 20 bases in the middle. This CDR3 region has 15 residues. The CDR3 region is CASSLYGRATHLQFF. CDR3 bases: TGTGCCAGCAGTTTATACGGGCGGGCCACCCATCTCCAGTTCTTC.

The CDR3 region has the DNA TGTGCCAGCAGCCAAGTTCAAGCGGAATCCACCGGGGAGCTGTTTTTT. Translating gives CASSQVQAESTGELFF. The chain has TRBV3-1 (or the pseudogene TRBV3-2) and TRBJ2-2, with D maybe TRBD2 (5 bases). The CDR3 has 16 residues. The V gene lost 1 base and the J gene lost 4 bases, with 13 bases spanning the gap. Germline CDR1 reads LGHDT; CDR2 reads YNNKEL (reference sequence).

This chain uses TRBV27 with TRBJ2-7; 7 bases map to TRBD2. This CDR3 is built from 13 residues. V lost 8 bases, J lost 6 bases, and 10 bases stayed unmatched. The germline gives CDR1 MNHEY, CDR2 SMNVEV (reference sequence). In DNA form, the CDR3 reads TGTGCCAGCGGGTCGACTAGCTCTTCCGAGCAGTACTTC. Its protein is CASGSTSSSEQYF.

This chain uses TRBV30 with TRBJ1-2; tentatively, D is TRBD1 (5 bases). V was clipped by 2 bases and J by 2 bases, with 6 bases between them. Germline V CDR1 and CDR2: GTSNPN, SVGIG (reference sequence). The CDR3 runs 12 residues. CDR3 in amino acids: CAWSYRNYGYTF. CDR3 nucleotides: TGTGCCTGGAGTTACAGGAACTATGGCTACACCTTC.

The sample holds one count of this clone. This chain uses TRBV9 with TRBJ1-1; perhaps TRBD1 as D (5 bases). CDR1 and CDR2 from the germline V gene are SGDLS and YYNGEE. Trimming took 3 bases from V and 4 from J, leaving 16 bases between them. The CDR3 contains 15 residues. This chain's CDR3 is CASSDFRDFSTEAFF. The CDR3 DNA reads TGTGCCAGCAGCGATTTCCGGGACTTTAGCACTGAAGCTTTCTTT.

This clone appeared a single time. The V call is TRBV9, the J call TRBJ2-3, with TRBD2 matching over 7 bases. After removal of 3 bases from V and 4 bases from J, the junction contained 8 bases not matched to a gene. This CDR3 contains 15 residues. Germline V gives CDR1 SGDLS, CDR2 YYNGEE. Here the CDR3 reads CASSAGLDRADTQYF. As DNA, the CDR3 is TGTGCCAGCAGCGCCGGACTAGATAGGGCAGATACGCAGTATTTT.

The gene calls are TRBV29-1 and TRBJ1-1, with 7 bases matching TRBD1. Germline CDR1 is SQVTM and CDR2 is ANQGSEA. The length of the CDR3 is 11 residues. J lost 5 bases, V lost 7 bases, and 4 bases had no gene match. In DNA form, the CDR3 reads TGCAGCGGCCTGACAGGGACTGAAGCTTTCTTT. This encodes CSGLTGTEAFF. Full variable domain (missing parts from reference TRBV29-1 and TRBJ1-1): SAVISQKPSRDICQRGTSLTIQCQVDSQVTMMFWYRQQPGQSLTLIATANQGSEATYESGFVIDKFPISRPNLTFSTLTVSNMSPEDSSIYLCSGLTGTEAFFGQGTRLTVV.

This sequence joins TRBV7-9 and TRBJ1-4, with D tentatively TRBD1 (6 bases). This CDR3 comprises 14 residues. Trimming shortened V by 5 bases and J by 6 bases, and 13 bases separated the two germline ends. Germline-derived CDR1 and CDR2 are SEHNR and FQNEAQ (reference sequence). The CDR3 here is CASSLLGADEKLFF. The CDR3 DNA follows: TGTGCCAGCAGCCTCCTGGGGGCGGATGAAAAACTGTTTTTT.

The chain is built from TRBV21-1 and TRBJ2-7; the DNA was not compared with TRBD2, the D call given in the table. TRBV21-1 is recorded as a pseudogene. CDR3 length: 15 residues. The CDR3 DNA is TGTGCCAGCAGCAAATGCGGGGTTATTAACTACGAGCAGTACTTC. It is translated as CASSKCGVINYEQYF.

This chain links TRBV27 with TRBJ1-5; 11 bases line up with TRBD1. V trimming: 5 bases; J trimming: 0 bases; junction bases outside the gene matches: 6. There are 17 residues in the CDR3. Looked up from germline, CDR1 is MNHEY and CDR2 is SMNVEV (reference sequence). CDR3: CASSPRTGGVSNQPQHF. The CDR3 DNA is TGTGCCAGCAGTCCACGGACAGGGGGCGTTAGCAATCAGCCCCAGCATTTT.